Each of the 28 T cell receptor beta chains below was sequenced from the same sample in a study of CD8 T cells in ankylosing spondylitis. Study-wide points: Characteristic of ankylosing spondylitis blood, it appeared, was a TCR beta motif comprising fewer than 10 highly homologous variants.

Their antigen targets remain unknown. TCRdb analysed the 5' RACE reads with MiXCR anew, one entry per CDR3 protein. The sample carries 220,000 or so distinct CDR3 sequences, approximately 16% recorded once. The specimen sequenced was blood, either unsorted or a sorted T cell fraction (not recorded which). Source of these receptors: a male donor with ankylosing spondylitis.

This clonotype was seen a few times. V and J are TRBV3-1 and TRBJ2-3; TRBD2 aligns across 9 bases. Unmatched junction bases numbered 6, after V lost 3 bases and J lost 5 bases. Per germline, CDR1 LGHDT and CDR2 YNNKEL (reference sequence). This CDR3 spans 15 amino acids. CDR3 sequence reads: CASSHLAGGEDTQYF. CDR3 nucleotides: TGTGCCAGCAGCCATCTTGCGGGGGGGGAAGATACGCAGTATTTT.

The rearrangement uses TRBV4-3 and TRBJ2-1; 8 positions agree with TRBD1. The ends lost 1 base at V and 0 bases at J; junction bases unmatched: 14. CDR3 length: 20 amino acids. Germline loops: CDR1 LGHNA, CDR2 YSLEER. The CDR3 loop is CASSQGISLSDRGSYNEQFF. The CDR3 DNA reads TGCGCCAGCAGCCAAGGAATTTCACTGTCAGACAGGGGCTCCTACAATGAGCAGTTCTTC.

The chain couples TRBV6-1 to TRBJ2-1, with D perhaps TRBD2 (5 bases). The CDR3 runs to 13 residues. Germline assignment: CDR1 MNHNS and CDR2 SASEGT. Between the trimmed V and J ends, which lost 7 bases and 2 bases, there was a span of 9 bases. CDR3 amino acids: CASKAGAYNEQFF. The CDR3 bases are TGTGCCAGCAAGGCGGGTGCCTACAATGAGCAGTTCTTC.

This clonotype was counted only a few times. The V and J genes are TRBV4-1 and TRBJ1-1; perhaps TRBD1 as D (6 bases). Germline values: CDR1 MGHRA, CDR2 YSYEKL. The CDR3 spans 16 residues. Trimming shortened V by 5 bases and J by 0 bases, and 16 bases separated the two germline ends. This CDR3 is CASSTRTGPMNTEAFF. DNA for the CDR3: TGCGCCAGCAGCACCCGAACAGGGCCCATGAACACTGAAGCTTTCTTT.

This clonotype has only a few counts. The rearrangement uses TRBV11-2 and TRBJ2-2; 12 bases align to TRBD1. V was pared by 3 bases and J by 5 bases, with 7 bases of the junction left unmatched. CDR3 length: 17 amino acids. Germline V gene lookup returns CDR1 SGHAT and CDR2 FQNNGV. This chain's CDR3 is CASSFNPGQGATGELFF. DNA for the CDR3: TGTGCCAGCAGCTTCAACCCGGGACAGGGGGCTACCGGGGAGCTGTTTTTT. The full variable domain, its missing parts supplied by reference TRBV11-2 and TRBJ2-2, is EAGVAQSPRYKIIEKRQSVAFWCNPISGHATLYWYQQILGQGPKLLIQFQNNGVVDDSQLPKDRFSAERLKGVDSTLKIQPAKLEDSAVYLCASSFNPGQGATGELFFGEGSRLTVL.

The table lists this clonotype with many counts. This chain links TRBV4-1 with TRBJ2-3, with 11 bases fitting TRBD2. This CDR3 comprises 20 residues. J was trimmed by 2 bases and V by 0 bases; bases with no gene match: 13. Germline CDR1 is MGHRA and CDR2 is YSYEKL. Here the CDR3 reads CASSQDLGLAVEGVTDTQYF. CDR3 sequence (DNA): TGCGCCAGCAGCCAAGACTTGGGACTAGCGGTGGAAGGGGTCACAGATACGCAGTATTTT.

The CDR3, as DNA: TGTGCCACCAGCAGCACAGGGGGCGAAGCTTTCTTT. It is translated as CATSSTGGEAFF. The chain joins TRBV15 to TRBJ1-1, with 9 bases aligning to TRBD1. This CDR3 region has 12 residues. Losses at the gene ends were 3 bases for V and 8 bases for J; bases not matched to a gene: 1. Germline CDR1 LNHNV, CDR2 YYDKDF (reference sequence).

The chain links TRBV7-9 to TRBJ1-1; the D is unclear. Trimming took off 3 bases at V and 1 base at J, with 12 bases between the two ends. The CDR3 sequence is 15 residues long. Germline V gene lookup returns CDR1 SEHNR and CDR2 FQNEAQ (reference sequence). Here the CDR3 reads CASSLVSSRNTEAFF. The CDR3 nucleotides read TGTGCCAGCAGCTTGGTTTCGAGCAGGAACACTGAAGCTTTCTTT.

The chain uses TRBV10-3 and TRBJ1-1; unclear D gene. This CDR3 is 14 amino acids long. Between the trimmed V and J ends, which lost 2 bases and 0 bases, there was a span of 7 bases. Looked up from germline, CDR1 is ENHRY and CDR2 is SYGVKD. The CDR3 sequence is CAISEGEMNTEAFF. CDR3 coding DNA: TGTGCCATCAGTGAGGGAGAAATGAACACTGAAGCTTTCTTT.

V is TRBV9 and J is TRBJ1-3; D may be TRBD1 (6 bases). Germline CDR1 reads SGDLS; CDR2 reads YYNGEE. The CDR3 contains 14 residues. Trimming removed 0 bases from V and 7 bases from J, with 11 bases in between. CDR3 residues: CASSVGGGTNTIYF. The CDR3 nucleotides are TGTGCCAGCAGCGTAGGAGGGGGGACTAACACCATATATTTT.

This clonotype was seen a few times. The rearrangement joins TRBV12-5 to TRBJ2-3; 7 bases agree with TRBD2. The germline gives CDR1 LGHNT, CDR2 FRNRAP. This CDR3 spans 13 amino acids. J was trimmed by 5 bases and V by 3 bases; bases with no gene match: 2. The CDR3 bases are TGTGCTAGTGGTTTTGGCGGGGGAGATACGCAGTATTTT. This gives the protein CASGFGGGDTQYF.

The table lists this clonotype with many counts. The chain has TRBV7-9 and TRBJ2-7; 10 bases match TRBD1. V lost 6 bases and J lost 7; bases outside the gene matches: 12. From germline, CDR1 is SEHNR and CDR2 FQNEAQ (reference sequence). This CDR3 is built from 15 residues. CDR3 protein: CASSYWDRGMGEQYF. The DNA of the CDR3 is TGTGCCAGCAGTTACTGGGACAGGGGTATGGGAGAGCAGTACTTC.

This clonotype was recorded at least ten times. The junction does not match germline at one end; this may be a read error. The V and J genes are TRBV5-1 and TRBJ2-7; TRBD1 might be the D (6 bases). The germline V gene has CDR1 SGHRS and CDR2 YFSETQ. The CDR3 consists of 13 residues. This CDR3 reads CASSLTGSNEQYF. The CDR3 DNA follows: TGCGCCAGCAGTTTGACAGGCTCCAACGAGCAGTACTTC.

This clonotype was seen more than once but under ten times. This chain joins TRBV7-8 and TRBJ2-5; no definite D call. The length of the CDR3 is 14 residues. Trimming removed 2 bases from V and 0 bases from J, with 7 bases in between. Germline CDR1 reads SGHVS; CDR2 reads FQNEAQ. CDR3 in DNA: TGTGCCAGCAGCTTATCTTGGGACCAAGAGACCCAGTACTTC. This codes for CASSLSWDQETQYF.

Many counts were recorded for this clonotype. The genes are TRBV29-1 and TRBJ2-7; D is undetermined. Germline V gives CDR1 SQVTM, CDR2 ANQGSEA. The CDR3 contains 13 residues. The V end was cut by 0 bases, the J end by 5 bases, with 11 bases between. The CDR3 coding sequence is TGCAGCGTTGAAGATTCGATTAGGGACGAGCAGTACTTC. Residues: CSVEDSIRDEQYF.

The chain is built from TRBV27 and TRBJ2-7, with 9 bases fitting TRBD1. Per the germline V gene, CDR1 is MNHEY and CDR2 is SMNVEV (reference sequence). The V segment lost 6 bases and the J segment 0 bases; nucleotides outside the gene matches: 3. This CDR3 has 14 amino acids. This CDR3 is CASRDRGDSYEQYF. CDR3 nucleotide sequence: TGTGCCAGCAGAGACAGGGGGGACTCCTACGAGCAGTACTTC.

This chain connects TRBV24-1 to TRBJ2-1, with D unresolved. Germline V gene lookup returns CDR1 KGHDR and CDR2 SFDVKD. V gave up 0 bases and J gave up 0 bases, with 14 bases separating them. The CDR3 sequence is 18 residues long. This chain's CDR3 is CATSDLPILGSSYNEQFF. The CDR3 DNA reads as TGTGCCACCAGTGATTTGCCCATTCTAGGTAGCTCCTACAATGAGCAGTTCTTC.

The chain is built from TRBV7-8 and TRBJ2-7; TRBD1 might be the D (6 bases). The length of the CDR3 is 16 residues. V dropped 0 bases and J dropped 3 bases, with 15 bases sitting between them. Germline V gene lookup returns CDR1 SGHVS and CDR2 FQNEAQ. Here the CDR3 DNA reads TGTGCCAGCAGCTTAGCCCCGGACAGAGGAAACTACGAGCAGTACTTC. It encodes CASSLAPDRGNYEQYF. Supplemented by reference TRBV7-8 and TRBJ2-7, the full variable domain reads GAGVSQSPRYKVAKRGQDVALRCDPISGHVSLFWYQQALGQGPEFLTYFQNEAQLDKSGLPSDRFFAERPEGSVSTLKIQRTQQEDSAVYLCASSLAPDRGNYEQYFGPGTRLTVT.

In this sample, this clonotype turned up a few times. V usage is TRBV24-1 and J usage is TRBJ2-1, with 14 bases fitting TRBD2. The CDR3 sequence is 17 residues long. The germline CDR1 and CDR2 sequences are KGHDR and SFDVKD. Trimming took 1 base from V and 9 from J; bases not matched to a gene: 7. The CDR3 DNA is TGTGCCACCAGTGATTTTCCCCGACTAGCGGGAGGGGTTGAGCAGTTCTTC. This gives the protein CATSDFPRLAGGVEQFF.

This chain uses TRBV24-1 with TRBJ2-3; tentative D call: TRBD2 (5 bases). The V gene lost 1 base and the J gene lost 0 bases, with 7 bases spanning the gap. Germline assignment: CDR1 KGHDR and CDR2 SFDVKD. The CDR3 is 15 amino acids. The CDR3 nucleotides read TGTGCCACCAGTGATTTAGCGGAGAGCACAGATACGCAGTATTTT. Translation: CATSDLAESTDTQYF.

In this sample, this clonotype turned up a few times. This chain connects TRBV29-1 to TRBJ2-1; 7 bases match TRBD2. J gave up 6 bases and V 4 bases, and 6 bases lay outside the gene matches. The CDR3 consists of 13 residues. Germline V gene lookup returns CDR1 SQVTM and CDR2 ANQGSEA. Here the CDR3 reads CSVAGREGNEQFF. CDR3 sequence (DNA): TGCAGCGTTGCGGGCAGGGAGGGCAATGAGCAGTTCTTC.

The chain recombines TRBV12-3 or TRBV12-4 with TRBJ2-1; 10 positions agree with TRBD2. Trimming took 1 base from V and 4 from J; bases not matched to a gene: 7. CDR3 length: 17 amino acids. The CDR3: CASSLGTSGPLYNEQFF. CDR3 in DNA: TGTGCCAGCAGTTTAGGGACTAGCGGTCCTCTTTACAATGAGCAGTTCTTC.

The sample holds a few counts of this clonotype. The genes are TRBV7-6 and TRBJ2-7; TRBD1 is a possible D gene (6 bases). CDR1 SGHVS and CDR2 FNYEAQ come from the germline V gene. The CDR3 extends over 13 amino acids. The germline V and J ends were trimmed by 4 bases and 3 bases, with 10 bases remaining between them. CDR3 sequence reads: CASSSGQFYEQYF. For the CDR3, the DNA is TGTGCCAGCAGCTCCGGACAGTTCTACGAGCAGTACTTC.

This clonotype has more than one count but fewer than ten. The chain is built from TRBV7-9 and TRBJ2-5, with D uncertain. The V and J ends lost 1 base and 0 bases respectively, with 9 bases between them. Germline V gene sequence: CDR1 SEHNR, CDR2 FQNEAQ (reference sequence). The CDR3 contains 15 residues. CDR3 protein: CASSLGLSYQETQYF. In DNA form, the CDR3 reads TGTGCCAGCAGCTTAGGTTTGAGTTACCAAGAGACCCAGTACTTC.

This clonotype was seen only a few times. The chain's CDR3 is CSAGGLAGLNTGELFF. CDR3 bases: TGCAGTGCCGGGGGGCTAGCGGGCTTAAACACCGGGGAGCTGTTTTTT. The chain is built from TRBV20-1 and TRBJ2-2; 8 nucleotides line up with TRBD2. This CDR3 comprises 16 residues. With 6 bases clipped from V and 2 bases from J, the junction kept 11 bases outside the gene matches. Germline loops: CDR1 DFQATT, CDR2 SNEGSKA (reference sequence).

V usage is TRBV12-3 or TRBV12-4 and J usage is TRBJ2-1, with 10 nucleotides matching TRBD2. The CDR3 consists of 15 residues. V trimming: 4 bases; J trimming: 8 bases; junction bases outside the gene matches: 8. CDR3 protein: CASSSSGLALHEQFF. In DNA, the CDR3 is TGTGCCAGCAGTTCCTCGGGACTAGCGCTCCATGAGCAGTTCTTC.

This CDR3 is CASSQEFRVSEQFF. The CDR3 DNA follows: TGCGCCAGCAGCCAAGAGTTCCGGGTTTCTGAGCAGTTCTTC. The V call is TRBV4-1, the J call TRBJ2-1; no definite D call. Germline V CDR1 and CDR2: MGHRA, YSYEKL. This CDR3 contains 14 residues. V gave up 0 bases and J gave up 9 bases, with 12 bases separating them.

This clonotype turned up a few times. The chain links TRBV4-1 to TRBJ2-2, with D unresolved. There are 16 residues in the CDR3. Germline values: CDR1 MGHRA, CDR2 YSYEKL. V was shortened by 1 base and J by 3 bases, with 12 bases between the two germline ends. The CDR3, as DNA: TGCGCCAGCAGCCAAGGGGGATTAAGCGACACCGGGGAGCTGTTTTTT. Amino acids: CASSQGGLSDTGELFF.